The 18 T cell receptor beta chains reported below all come from one sample, sequenced in a study of blood T cell repertoires in COVID-19. The repertoire was sequenced with immunoSEQ multiplex PCR; TCRdb's copy has only in-frame clones and lacks some. The sample has approximately 480,000 clones, roughly 87% seen once; the top ten hold 0.9%. The sample comprised peripheral blood. The receptors shown here come from a man aged 18 to 35 with COVID-19, enrolled during active disease.

This clone was counted only a few times. This chain uses TRBV13 with TRBJ2-7, with D maybe TRBD1 (6 bases). The CDR3 is made up of 16 amino acids. CDR1 and CDR2 from the germline V gene are PRHDT and FYEKMQ (reference sequence). V lost 5 bases and J lost 5, with 22 bases in between. The CDR3 DNA follows: TGTGCCAGCAGCCCCAGGGGATCAGCGATTAAGCACGAGCAGTACTTC. Its translation: CASSPRGSAIKHEQYF.

The chain links TRBV2 to TRBJ1-6; D is unresolved. Per germline, CDR1 SNHLY and CDR2 FYNNEI. V lost 3 bases and J 5 bases, leaving 8 bases between the germline ends. The CDR3 has 14 residues. CDR3: CASSERYNNSPLHF. The CDR3, as DNA: TGTGCCAGCAGTGAGCGGTACAATAATTCACCCCTCCACTTT.

The gene calls are TRBV5-5 and TRBJ1-5, with D uncertain. The CDR3 is 14 residues long. Germline V gene lookup returns CDR1 SGHKS and CDR2 YYEKEE (reference sequence). The germline V and J ends were trimmed by 0 bases and 3 bases, with 7 bases remaining between them. This CDR3 is CASSLGLFNQPQHF. CDR3 in DNA: TGTGCCAGCAGCTTGGGGCTGTTCAATCAGCCCCAGCATTTT.

The gene calls are TRBV28 and TRBJ2-7, with 9 bases matching TRBD1. The V and J ends lost 8 bases and 5 bases, in that order; junction bases with no gene match: 13. The CDR3 extends over 15 amino acids. Germline V gives CDR1 MDHEN, CDR2 SYDVKM. For the CDR3, the DNA is TGTGCCAGCGGGGGTTCGGGACAGGGTGCGGACGAGCAGTACTTC. This gives the protein CASGGSGQGADEQYF.

The chain has TRBV29-1 and TRBJ2-3, with 10 bases identical to TRBD2. There are 13 residues in the CDR3. Germline V CDR1 and CDR2: SQVTM, ANQGSEA. The V gene end was trimmed by 8 bases and the J gene end by 4 bases; junction bases not matched to a gene: 6. The CDR3 region is CSISGRAPDTQYF. The CDR3 nucleotides read TGCAGCATAAGCGGGAGGGCCCCAGATACGCAGTATTTT.

This chain connects TRBV11-3 to TRBJ1-1, with a tentative D call TRBD1 (5 bases). Trimming cost V 1 base and J 7 bases, with 7 bases left between them. CDR1 and CDR2 (germline): SGHNT, YENEEA. The CDR3 runs to 12 residues. Written as DNA, the CDR3 is TGTGCCAGCAGCTTAGGTAGGGGTGAAGCTTTCTTT. As protein: CASSLGRGEAFF. The full variable domain, in which reference TRBV11-3 and TRBJ1-1 provide the parts outside the CDR3, is EAGVVQSPRYKIIEKKQPVAFWCNPISGHNTLYWYLQNLGQGPELLIRYENEEAVDDSQLPKDRFSAERLKGVDSTLKIQPAELGDSAVYLCASSLGRGEAFFGQGTRLTVV.

This clone was recorded a few times. V and J are TRBV9 and TRBJ1-1; a possible D gene is TRBD1 (5 bases). The CDR3 runs to 14 residues. CDR1 is SGDLS, CDR2 YYNGEE, per germline. Trimming left V 0 bases short and J 1 base short, with 7 bases between. The DNA for the CDR3 is TGTGCCAGCAGCGTAGTAGGGGAGAACACTGAAGCTTTCTTT. The encoded protein is CASSVVGENTEAFF.

This chain uses TRBV5-1 with TRBJ2-6; perhaps TRBD2 as D (6 bases). Trimming pared 0 bases from V and 0 bases from J, leaving 16 bases between. This CDR3 has 19 amino acids. Germline V gene sequence: CDR1 SGHRS, CDR2 YFSETQ. CDR3 in DNA: TGCGCCAGCAGCTTGGTTGCGGGGCTAACGCCCTCTGGGGCCAACGTCCTGACTTTC. This encodes CASSLVAGLTPSGANVLTF.

V is TRBV19 and J is TRBJ2-1, with 10 bases matching TRBD2. Germline V gives CDR1 LNHDA, CDR2 SQIVND (reference sequence). With 1 base clipped from V and 9 bases from J, the junction kept 6 bases outside the gene matches. This CDR3 contains 15 residues. The CDR3 coding sequence is TGTGCCAGTAGTATAGGGACTAGCGGATTAGGTGAGCAGTTCTTC. Translating gives CASSIGTSGLGEQFF.

DNA of the CDR3: TGTGCCAGCAGTTTGATTCGGGTGAGGGAGCAGTACTTC. This gives the protein CASSLIRVREQYF. The chain uses TRBV12-3 or TRBV12-4 and TRBJ2-7; D gene ambiguous. The germline V and J ends were trimmed by 3 bases and 7 bases, with 13 bases remaining between them. The CDR3 runs 13 residues.

Only one count was recorded for this clone. V and J are TRBV7-9 and TRBJ2-3; 8 bases agree with TRBD1. V lost 5 bases, J lost 2 bases, and 12 bases stayed unmatched. CDR1 is SEHNR, CDR2 FQNEAQ, per germline (reference sequence). This CDR3 has 17 residues. The CDR3 nucleotides are TGTGCCAGCAGCGGGGGAGGACAGGGTCGGGCCACAGATACGCAGTATTTT. Encoded protein: CASSGGGQGRATDTQYF. Filled out from reference TRBV7-9 and TRBJ2-3, the complete variable domain reads DTGVSQNPRHKITKRGQNVTFRCDPISEHNRLYWYRQTLGQGPEFLTYFQNEAQLEKSRLLSDRFSAERPKGSFSTLEIQRTEQGDSAMYLCASSGGGQGRATDTQYFGPGTRLTVL.

The gene calls are TRBV14 and TRBJ1-6; D is undetermined. V dropped 0 bases and J dropped 7 bases, with 7 bases sitting between them. The CDR3 is 14 residues long. The germline CDR1 and CDR2 sequences are SGHDN and FVKESK. CDR3 amino acids: CASSQELKNSPLHF. In DNA form, the CDR3 reads TGTGCCAGCAGCCAAGAGTTAAAAAATTCACCCCTCCACTTT.

The chain joins TRBV19 to TRBJ2-5; 8 bases line up with TRBD2. Germline CDR1 is LNHDA and CDR2 is SQIVND (reference sequence). This CDR3 region has 17 residues. V was clipped by 5 bases and J by 1 base; unmatched bases: 12. CDR3 sequence: CASSARLTAGVQETQYF. The CDR3, as DNA: TGTGCCAGTAGTGCCCGATTGACAGCGGGGGTCCAAGAGACCCAGTACTTC. Variable domain in full (rest from reference TRBV19 and TRBJ2-5): DGGITQSPKYLFRKEGQNVTLSCEQNLNHDAMYWYRQDPGQGLRLIYYSQIVNDFQKGDIAEGYSVSREKKESFPLTVTSAQKNPTAFYLCASSARLTAGVQETQYFGPGTRLLVL.

This sequence joins TRBV4-1 and TRBJ2-1; maybe TRBD2 (6 bases). V lost 0 bases and J 7 bases, leaving 19 bases between the germline ends. The CDR3 runs 17 residues. The V gene's germline CDR1 is MGHRA and CDR2 YSYEKL. For the CDR3, the DNA is TGCGCCAGCAGCCAAGAAGGAGGGCTAGCGCCTGGGAATGAGCAGTTCTTC. Protein product: CASSQEGGLAPGNEQFF.

The CDR3 DNA reads TGTGCCAGCAGTGAGGTCTCACTCGAATCAGGGCCCCAGCATTTT. This encodes CASSEVSLESGPQHF. The V call is TRBV2, the J call TRBJ1-5, with D uncertain. This CDR3 comprises 15 residues. The V end lost 3 bases, the J end lost 9 bases, and 18 bases lay between the germline ends. Germline V lookup: CDR1 SNHLY, CDR2 FYNNEI.

The chain is built from TRBV19 and TRBJ2-2; D is perhaps TRBD1 (5 bases). This CDR3 is built from 15 residues. Germline lookup yields CDR1 LNHDA and CDR2 SQIVND (reference sequence). V shed 0 bases and J shed 2 bases, with 7 bases lying between them. CDR3 protein: CASSIDRGNTGELFF. For the CDR3, the DNA is TGTGCCAGTAGTATAGATAGGGGCAACACCGGGGAGCTGTTTTTT.

The V call is TRBV13, the J call TRBJ1-1; D perhaps matches TRBD1 (5 bases). Germline values: CDR1 PRHDT, CDR2 FYEKMQ (reference sequence). V shed 1 base and J shed 6 bases, with 12 bases lying between them. There are 14 residues in the CDR3. CDR3 protein: CASSLDLDSSEAFF. The CDR3 nucleotides read TGTGCCAGCAGCTTAGACCTTGACAGTTCTGAAGCTTTCTTT. Together with reference TRBV13 and TRBJ1-1, the CDR3 gives the full variable domain: AAGVIQSPRHLIKEKRETATLKCYPIPRHDTVYWYQQGPGQDPQFLISFYEKMQSDKGSIPDRFSAQQFSDYHSELNMSSLELGDSALYFCASSLDLDSSEAFFGQGTRLTVV.

A word on this clone: A read error is possible here, since a much larger clone lies one base away. The V and J genes are TRBV5-6 and TRBJ1-2, with TRBD1 matching 9 bases. The germline CDR1 and CDR2 sequences are SGHDT and YYEEEE. CDR3 size: 13 residues. The junction had 6 bases not matched to a gene; V was cut back by 4 bases and J by 8 bases. CDR3 sequence reads: CASSLTGGGGYTF. The CDR3 DNA sequence: TGTGCCAGCAGCCTGACAGGGGGAGGAGGCTACACCTTC.